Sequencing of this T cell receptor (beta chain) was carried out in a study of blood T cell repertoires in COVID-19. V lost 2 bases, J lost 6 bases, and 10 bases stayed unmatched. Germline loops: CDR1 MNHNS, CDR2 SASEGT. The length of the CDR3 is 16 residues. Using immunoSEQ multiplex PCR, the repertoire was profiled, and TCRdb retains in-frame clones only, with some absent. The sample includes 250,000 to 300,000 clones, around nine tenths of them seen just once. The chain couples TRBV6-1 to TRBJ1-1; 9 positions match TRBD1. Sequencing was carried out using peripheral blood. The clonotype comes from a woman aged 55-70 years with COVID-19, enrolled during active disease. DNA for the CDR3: TGTGCCAGCAGTGAACACAGGGGGCGGTGGGTCCCTGAAGCTTTCTTT. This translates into CASSEHRGRWVPEAFF.